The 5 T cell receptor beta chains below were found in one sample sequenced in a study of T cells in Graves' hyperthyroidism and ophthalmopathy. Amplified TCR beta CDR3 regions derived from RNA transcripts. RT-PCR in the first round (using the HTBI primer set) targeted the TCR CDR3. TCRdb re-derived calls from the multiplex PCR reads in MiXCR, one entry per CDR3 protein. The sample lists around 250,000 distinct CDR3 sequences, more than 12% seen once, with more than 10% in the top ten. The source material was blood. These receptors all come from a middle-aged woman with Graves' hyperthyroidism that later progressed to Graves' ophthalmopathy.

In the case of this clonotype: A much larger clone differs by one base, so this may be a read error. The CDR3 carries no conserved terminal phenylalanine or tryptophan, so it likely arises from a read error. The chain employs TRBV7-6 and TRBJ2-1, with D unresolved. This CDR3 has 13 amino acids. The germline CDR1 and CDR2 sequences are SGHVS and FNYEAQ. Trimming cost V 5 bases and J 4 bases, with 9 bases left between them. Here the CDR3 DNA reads TGTGCCAGCAGCCCCCCCCTTTACAATGAGCAGTTCTAC. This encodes CASSPPLYNEQFY.

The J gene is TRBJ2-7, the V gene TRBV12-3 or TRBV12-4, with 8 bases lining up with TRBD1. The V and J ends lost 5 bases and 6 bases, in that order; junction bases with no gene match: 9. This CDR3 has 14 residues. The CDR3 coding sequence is TGTGCCAGCAGTAGTGGACAGGGCCACACCGAGCAGTACTTC. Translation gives CASSSGQGHTEQYF.

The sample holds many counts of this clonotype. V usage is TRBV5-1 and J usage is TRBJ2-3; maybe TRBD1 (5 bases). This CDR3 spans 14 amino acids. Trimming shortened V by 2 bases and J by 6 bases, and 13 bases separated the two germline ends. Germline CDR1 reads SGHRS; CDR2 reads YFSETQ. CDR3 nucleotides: TGCGCCAGCAGCTTTGGGGCCCTGGAGGATACGCAGTATTTT. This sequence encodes CASSFGALEDTQYF. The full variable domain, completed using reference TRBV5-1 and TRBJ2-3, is KAGVTQTPRYLIKTRGQQVTLSCSPISGHRSVSWYQQTPGQGLQFLFEYFSETQRNKGNFPGRFSGRQFSNSRSEMNVSTLELGDSALYLCASSFGALEDTQYFGPGTRLTVL.

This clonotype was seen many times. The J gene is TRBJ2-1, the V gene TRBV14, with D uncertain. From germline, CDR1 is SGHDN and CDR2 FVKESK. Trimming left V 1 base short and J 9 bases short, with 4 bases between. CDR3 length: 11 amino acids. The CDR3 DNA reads TGTGCCAGCAGCCAAGGGACTGAGCAGTTCTTC. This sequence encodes CASSQGTEQFF.

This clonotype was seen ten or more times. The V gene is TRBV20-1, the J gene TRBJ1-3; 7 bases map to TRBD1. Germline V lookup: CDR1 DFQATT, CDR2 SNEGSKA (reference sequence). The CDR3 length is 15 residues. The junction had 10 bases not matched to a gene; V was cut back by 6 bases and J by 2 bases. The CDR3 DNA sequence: TGCAGTGCGAAGAGGAACAGGGGCGCTGGAAACACCATATATTTT. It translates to CSAKRNRGAGNTIYF.